Sample share makes the clone carrying this TCR beta chain large. Its specificity is not known. Multiplex PCR with 32 V and 13 J primers amplified TCR beta CDR3. MiXCR, applied by TCRdb to the multiplex PCR reads, yields one record per CDR3 protein. This table holds roughly 3,200 distinct CDR3 sequences, around half found once. Bulk tumor genomic DNA, about 570 ng per sample, was the template. Multiple widely separated biopsies were taken from each primary tumor at surgery. The cohort was untreated, with newly diagnosed non-small cell lung cancer undergoing curative surgery. Surgery with curative intent was being performed on the donors, who were newly diagnosed non-small cell lung cancer patients. The record originates from a study of immune heterogeneity within non-small cell lung tumors. About the study: The tumor set comprised a few squamous cell carcinomas and approximately ten non-squamous carcinomas (plus 1 not otherwise specified). Whole-study findings and limits: The study found identical dominant CDR3 beta clonotypes recurring across tumor sites within a patient, alongside site-unique high-frequency clones. Each patient largely had their own distinct set of high-frequency T-cell receptor beta clonotypes.

Trimming left V 6 bases short and J 13 bases short, with 21 bases between. This CDR3 comprises 13 residues. Germline-derived CDR1 and CDR2 are MNHNS and SASEGT. The specimen sequenced was lung tumor tissue. The V and J genes are TRBV6-1 and TRBJ1-2; D remains ambiguous. The source of this sequence is a man in his sixties with non-small cell lung cancer. CDR3 sequence reads: CASRLGGRPDCTF. Written as DNA, the CDR3 is TGTGCCAGCAGACTCGGAGGCAGGCCGGACTGCACCTTC.